The 9 T cell receptor beta chains listed next were all sequenced from one sample in a study of metastatic and nonmetastatic thyroid tumors (TCRdb year 2020). No treatment had been received by any patient before thyroid surgery. To prepare the library, PCR was applied. Sequencing took place on an Illumina HiSeq 4000. TCRdb reworked the public reads: Q25 trimming with fastp, MiXCR clone assembly, productive beta chains retained. This sample has fewer than 40,000 clones in its table, and approximately 25% of those were observed once. Jointly, the top ten make up over 9% of the sample. Sequenced sample: blood. These receptors originate from a female donor with papillary thyroid cancer or a benign thyroid nodule (not recorded which). Some clones in this sample may be carry-over from other donors' samples.

This clone was counted only a few times. A read error may be the cause here, since a much bigger clone is one base away. The rearrangement uses TRBV10-3 and TRBJ2-5; D remains unclear. This CDR3 has 12 residues. Germline CDR1 reads ENHRY; CDR2 reads SYGVKD. Trimming took 3 bases from V and 7 from J, leaving 9 bases between them. CDR3 sequence reads: CAISDTAATQYF. In nucleotides, the CDR3 is TGTGCCATCAGTGATACGGCAGCGACCCAGTACTTC.

In its sample, this clone was seen many times. The V gene is TRBV24-1, the J gene TRBJ1-5; no clear D. Trimming cost V 10 bases and J 0 bases, with 9 bases left between them. CDR1 KGHDR and CDR2 SFDVKD come from the germline V gene. CDR3 length: 13 amino acids. This chain's CDR3 is CATDPRSNQPQHF. In DNA form, the CDR3 reads TGTGCCACGGACCCACGTAGCAATCAGCCCCAGCATTTT.

This clone was observed many times. V gene TRBV2 combines with J gene TRBJ2-5, with a tentative D call TRBD2 (5 bases). This CDR3 region has 16 residues. The V gene lost 6 bases and the J gene lost 4 bases, with 21 bases spanning the gap. CDR1 is SNHLY and CDR2 is FYNNEI in the germline V gene. The CDR3 region is CASRDGVVGGLETQYF. CDR3 DNA sequence: TGTGCCAGCAGGGATGGGGTCGTAGGCGGGCTAGAGACCCAGTACTTC.

In its sample, this clone was seen many times. The V gene is TRBV6-1, the J gene TRBJ2-1, with D possibly matching TRBD2 (6 bases). The CDR3 loop spans 13 amino acids. From germline, CDR1 is MNHNS and CDR2 SASEGT. V was cut by 8 bases and J by 4 bases, with 12 bases left in between. The chain's CDR3 is CASGGTSYNEQFF. CDR3 sequence (DNA): TGTGCCAGCGGCGGGACCTCTTACAATGAGCAGTTCTTC.

V gene TRBV3-1 combines with J gene TRBJ2-7; 9 bases agree with TRBD2. V was clipped by 0 bases and J by 4 bases; unmatched bases: 7. CDR3 length: 16 amino acids. CDR1 is LGHDT and CDR2 is YNNKEL in the germline V gene (reference sequence). CDR3 protein: CASSQEGAGLAYEQYF. The DNA of the CDR3 is TGTGCCAGCAGCCAAGAGGGGGCGGGACTAGCATACGAGCAGTACTTC.

The chain employs TRBV30 and TRBJ2-1, with 10 bases lining up with TRBD2. This CDR3 has 13 amino acids. Germline CDR1 is GTSNPN and CDR2 is SVGIG (reference sequence). The V gene end was trimmed by 4 bases and the J gene end by 15 bases; junction bases not matched to a gene: 12. CDR3 coding DNA: TGTGCCTGGAAGAGACTAGCGGGCGATGAGTGGTTCTTC. Translating it yields CAWKRLAGDEWFF.

This clone was observed many times. The V gene is TRBV19, the J gene TRBJ2-2; the D is unclear. Germline loops: CDR1 LNHDA, CDR2 SQIVND (reference sequence). The CDR3 is made up of 15 amino acids. Between the trimmed V and J ends, which lost 8 bases and 3 bases, there was a span of 16 bases. CDR3 bases: TGTGCCAGTGGAAAGGGAATCTCGTACACCGGGGAGCTGTTTTTT. It specifies CASGKGISYTGELFF. The entire variable domain, with the rest obtained from reference TRBV19 and TRBJ2-2, is as follows: DGGITQSPKYLFRKEGQNVTLSCEQNLNHDAMYWYRQDPGQGLRLIYYSQIVNDFQKGDIAEGYSVSREKKESFPLTVTSAQKNPTAFYLCASGKGISYTGELFFGEGSRLTVL.

Many counts were recorded for this clone. The chain joins TRBV7-6 to TRBJ2-2, with TRBD2 matching 8 bases. V lost 4 bases and J lost 4; bases outside the gene matches: 11. The CDR3 consists of 17 residues. The germline CDR1 and CDR2 sequences are SGHVS and FNYEAQ. CDR3 protein: CASSSPLAGTGTGELFF. Here the CDR3 DNA reads TGTGCCAGCAGCTCGCCATTAGCGGGAACTGGCACCGGGGAGCTGTTTTTT.

The table lists this clone with many counts. V and J are TRBV12-3 or TRBV12-4 and TRBJ1-1; 7 nucleotides agree with TRBD1. This CDR3 region has 14 residues. The V segment lost 4 bases and the J segment 0 bases; nucleotides outside the gene matches: 2. In DNA, the CDR3 is TGTGCCAGCAGTTGGACAGGAATGAACACTGAAGCTTTCTTT. This encodes CASSWTGMNTEAFF.